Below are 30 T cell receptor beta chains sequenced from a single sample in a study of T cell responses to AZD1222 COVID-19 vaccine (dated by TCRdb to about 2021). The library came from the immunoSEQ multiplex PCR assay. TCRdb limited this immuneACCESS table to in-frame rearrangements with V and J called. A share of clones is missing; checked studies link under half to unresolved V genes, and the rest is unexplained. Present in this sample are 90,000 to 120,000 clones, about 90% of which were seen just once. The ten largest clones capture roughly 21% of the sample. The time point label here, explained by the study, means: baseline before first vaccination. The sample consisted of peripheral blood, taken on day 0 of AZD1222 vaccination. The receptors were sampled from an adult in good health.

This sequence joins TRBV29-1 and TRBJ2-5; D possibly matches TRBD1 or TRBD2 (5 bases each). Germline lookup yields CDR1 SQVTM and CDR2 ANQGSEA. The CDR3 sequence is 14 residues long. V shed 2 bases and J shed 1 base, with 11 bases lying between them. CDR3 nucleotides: TGCAGCGTTGAATGGGGGAATGGCCAAGAGACCCAGTACTTC. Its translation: CSVEWGNGQETQYF. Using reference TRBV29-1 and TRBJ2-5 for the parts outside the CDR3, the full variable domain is SAVISQKPSRDICQRGTSLTIQCQVDSQVTMMFWYRQQPGQSLTLIATANQGSEATYESGFVIDKFPISRPNLTFSTLTVSNMSPEDSSIYLCSVEWGNGQETQYFGPGTRLLVL.

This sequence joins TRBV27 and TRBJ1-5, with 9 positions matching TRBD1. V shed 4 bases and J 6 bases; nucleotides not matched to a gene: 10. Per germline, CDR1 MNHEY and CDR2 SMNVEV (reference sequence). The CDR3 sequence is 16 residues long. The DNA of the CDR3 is TGTGCCAGCAGTTATACAGGGGGCCCAGCGGGTCAGCCCCAGCATTTT. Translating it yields CASSYTGGPAGQPQHF.

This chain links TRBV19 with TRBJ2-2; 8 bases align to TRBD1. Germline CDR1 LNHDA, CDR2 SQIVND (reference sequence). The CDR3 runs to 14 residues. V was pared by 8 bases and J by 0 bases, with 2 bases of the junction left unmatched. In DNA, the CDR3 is TGTGCCAGTGCACAGGGGGCGAACACCGGGGAGCTGTTTTTT. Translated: CASAQGANTGELFF.

The CDR3 loop reads CASSFGASGTYEQYF. The CDR3 DNA follows: TGTGCCAGCAGCTTCGGGGCCTCAGGGACGTACGAGCAGTACTTC. The genes are TRBV7-9 and TRBJ2-7, with D perhaps given as TRBD1 or TRBD2 (5 bases each). The V gene's germline CDR1 is SEHNR and CDR2 FQNEAQ (reference sequence). The CDR3 length is 15 residues. Trimming took off 3 bases at V and 4 bases at J, with 16 bases between the two ends. Supplemented by reference TRBV7-9 and TRBJ2-7, the full variable domain reads DTGVSQNPRHKITKRGQNVTFRCDPISEHNRLYWYRQTLGQGPEFLTYFQNEAQLEKSRLLSDRFSAERPKGSFSTLEIQRTEQGDSAMYLCASSFGASGTYEQYFGPGTRLTVT.

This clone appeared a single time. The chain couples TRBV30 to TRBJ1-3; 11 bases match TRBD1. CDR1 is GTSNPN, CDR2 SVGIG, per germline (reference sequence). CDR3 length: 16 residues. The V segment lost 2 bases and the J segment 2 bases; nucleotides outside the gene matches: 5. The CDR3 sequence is CAWSPGQGVAGNTIYF. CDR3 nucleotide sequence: TGTGCCTGGAGTCCGGGACAGGGGGTTGCTGGAAACACCATATATTTT.

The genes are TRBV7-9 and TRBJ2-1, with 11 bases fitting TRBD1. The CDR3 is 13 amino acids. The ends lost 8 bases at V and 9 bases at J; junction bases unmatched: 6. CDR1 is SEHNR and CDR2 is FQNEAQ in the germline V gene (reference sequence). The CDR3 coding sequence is TGTGCCAGCGAAGTGGGGACAGGGGGTGAGCAGTTCTTC. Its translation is CASEVGTGGEQFF.

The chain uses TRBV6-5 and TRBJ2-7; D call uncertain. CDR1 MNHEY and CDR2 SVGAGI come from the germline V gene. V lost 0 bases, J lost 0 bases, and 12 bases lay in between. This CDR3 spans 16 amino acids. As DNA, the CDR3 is TGTGCCAGCAGTTACTCGGCACGTCCCAGCTCCTACGAGCAGTACTTC. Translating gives CASSYSARPSSYEQYF.

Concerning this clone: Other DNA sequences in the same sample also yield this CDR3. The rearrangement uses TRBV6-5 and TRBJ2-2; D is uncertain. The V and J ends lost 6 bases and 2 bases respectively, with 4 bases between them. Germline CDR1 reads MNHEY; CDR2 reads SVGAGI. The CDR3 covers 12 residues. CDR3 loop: CASRDNTGELFF. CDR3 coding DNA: TGTGCCAGCAGGGACAACACCGGGGAGCTGTTTTTT.

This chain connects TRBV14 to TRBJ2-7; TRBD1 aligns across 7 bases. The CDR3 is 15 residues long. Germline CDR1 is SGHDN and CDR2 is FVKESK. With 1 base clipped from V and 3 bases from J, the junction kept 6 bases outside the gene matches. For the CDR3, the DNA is TGTGCCAGCAGCCAAGGTGGCAGGGGGTTCTACGAGCAGTACTTC. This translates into CASSQGGRGFYEQYF.

CDR3 bases: TGTGCCAGCAGTTTATGGGGAACCCTCCACTTT. Its translation is CASSLWGTLHF. V is TRBV28 and J is TRBJ1-6, with D unresolved. The V end lost 0 bases, the J end lost 14 bases, and 5 bases lay between the germline ends. Germline values: CDR1 MDHEN, CDR2 SYDVKM. The CDR3 totals 11 residues.

The CDR3 sequence is CASSERQGSGYTF. CDR3 nucleotides: TGTGCCAGCAGTGAGAGGCAGGGAAGTGGCTACACCTTC. The chain joins TRBV6-1 to TRBJ1-2; tentative D call: TRBD1 (5 bases). V dropped 3 bases and J dropped 7 bases, with 12 bases sitting between them. The CDR3 spans 13 residues. The germline gives CDR1 MNHNS, CDR2 SASEGT.

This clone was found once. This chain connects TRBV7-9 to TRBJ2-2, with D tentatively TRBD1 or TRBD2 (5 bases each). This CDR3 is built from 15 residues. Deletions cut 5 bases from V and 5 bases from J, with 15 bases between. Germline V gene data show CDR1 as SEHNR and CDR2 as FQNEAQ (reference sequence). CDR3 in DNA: TGTGCCAGCAGCGGGGGTTTAACGGGGACCGGGGAGCTGTTTTTT. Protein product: CASSGGLTGTGELFF.

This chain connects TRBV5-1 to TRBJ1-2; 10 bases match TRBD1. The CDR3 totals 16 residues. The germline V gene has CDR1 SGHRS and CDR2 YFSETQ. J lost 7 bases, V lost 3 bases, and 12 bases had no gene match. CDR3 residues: CASSSDPGQGMGGYTF. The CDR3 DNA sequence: TGCGCCAGCAGCTCAGATCCGGGACAGGGGATGGGTGGCTACACCTTC.

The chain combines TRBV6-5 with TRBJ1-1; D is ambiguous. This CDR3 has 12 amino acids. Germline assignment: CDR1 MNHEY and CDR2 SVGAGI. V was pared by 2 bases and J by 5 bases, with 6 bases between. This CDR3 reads CASSYGGTEAFF. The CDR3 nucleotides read TGTGCCAGCAGTTACGGAGGAACTGAAGCTTTCTTT.

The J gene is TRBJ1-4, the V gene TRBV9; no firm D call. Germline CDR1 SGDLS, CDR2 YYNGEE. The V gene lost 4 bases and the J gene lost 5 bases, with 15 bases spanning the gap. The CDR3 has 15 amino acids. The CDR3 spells CASSFRPKNNEKLFF. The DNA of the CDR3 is TGTGCCAGCAGCTTCCGCCCGAAAAACAATGAAAAACTGTTTTTT.

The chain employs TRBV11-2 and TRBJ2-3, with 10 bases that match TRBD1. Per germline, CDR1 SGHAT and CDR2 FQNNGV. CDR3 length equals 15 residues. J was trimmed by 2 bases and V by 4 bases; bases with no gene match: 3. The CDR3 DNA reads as TGTGCCAGCAGCTCAGGACAGGGGGACACAGATACGCAGTATTTT. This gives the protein CASSSGQGDTDTQYF.

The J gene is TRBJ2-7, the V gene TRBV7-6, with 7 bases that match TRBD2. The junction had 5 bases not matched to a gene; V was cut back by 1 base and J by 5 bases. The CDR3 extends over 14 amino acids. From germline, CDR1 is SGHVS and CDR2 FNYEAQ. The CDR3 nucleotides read TGTGCCAGCAGCTTAGGGACTAGTACCCACGAGCAGTACTTC. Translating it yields CASSLGTSTHEQYF.

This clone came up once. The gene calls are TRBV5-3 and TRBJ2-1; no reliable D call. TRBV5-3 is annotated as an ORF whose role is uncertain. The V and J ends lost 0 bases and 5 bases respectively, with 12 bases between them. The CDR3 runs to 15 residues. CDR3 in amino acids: CARSLVSTPNNEQFF. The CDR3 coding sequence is TGTGCCAGAAGCTTGGTGTCGACTCCTAACAATGAGCAGTTCTTC.

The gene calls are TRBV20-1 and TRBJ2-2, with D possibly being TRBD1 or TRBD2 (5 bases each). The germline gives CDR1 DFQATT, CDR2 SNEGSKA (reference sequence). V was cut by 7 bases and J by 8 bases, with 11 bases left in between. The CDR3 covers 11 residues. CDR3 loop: CSVGDGGELFF. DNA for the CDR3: TGCAGTGTGGGGGACGGAGGGGAGCTGTTTTTT.

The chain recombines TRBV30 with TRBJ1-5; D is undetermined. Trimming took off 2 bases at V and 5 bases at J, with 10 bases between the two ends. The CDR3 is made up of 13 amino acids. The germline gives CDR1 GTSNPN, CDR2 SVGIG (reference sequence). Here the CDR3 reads CAWSPGADQPQHF. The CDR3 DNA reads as TGTGCCTGGAGTCCGGGAGCCGATCAGCCCCAGCATTTT. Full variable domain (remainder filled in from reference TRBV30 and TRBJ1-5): SQTIHQWPATLVQPVGSPLSLECTVEGTSNPNLYWYRQAAGRGLQLLFYSVGIGQISSEVPQNLSASRPQDRQFILSSKKLLLSDSGFYLCAWSPGADQPQHFGDGTRLSIL.

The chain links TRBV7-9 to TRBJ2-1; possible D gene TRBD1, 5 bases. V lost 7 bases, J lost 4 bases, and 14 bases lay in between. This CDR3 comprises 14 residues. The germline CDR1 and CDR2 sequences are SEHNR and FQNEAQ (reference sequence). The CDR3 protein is CASNLATDYNEQFF. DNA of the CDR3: TGTGCCAGCAACCTTGCGACAGATTACAATGAGCAGTTCTTC.

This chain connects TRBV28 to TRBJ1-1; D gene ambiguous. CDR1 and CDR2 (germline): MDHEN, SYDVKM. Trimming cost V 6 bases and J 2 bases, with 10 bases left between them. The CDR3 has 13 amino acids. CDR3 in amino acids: CASSPTLNTEAFF. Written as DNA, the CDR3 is TGTGCCAGCAGCCCTACACTTAACACTGAAGCTTTCTTT.

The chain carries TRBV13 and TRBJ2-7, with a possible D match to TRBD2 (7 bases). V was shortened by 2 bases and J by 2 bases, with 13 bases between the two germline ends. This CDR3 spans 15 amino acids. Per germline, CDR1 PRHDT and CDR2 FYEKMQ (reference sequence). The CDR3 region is CASSLMSGGTYEQYF. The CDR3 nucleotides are TGTGCCAGCAGCTTAATGTCGGGGGGCACCTACGAGCAGTACTTC.

CDR3 loop: CASSVASLGAQDTQYF. The CDR3 region has the DNA TGTGCCAGCAGCGTAGCGTCCCTCGGGGCCCAGGATACGCAGTATTTT. The rearrangement uses TRBV9 and TRBJ2-3; perhaps D is TRBD1 or TRBD2 (5 bases each). The ends were cut back, 0 bases at V and 6 bases at J, with 17 bases in the middle. This CDR3 region has 16 residues. CDR1 and CDR2 (germline): SGDLS, YYNGEE.

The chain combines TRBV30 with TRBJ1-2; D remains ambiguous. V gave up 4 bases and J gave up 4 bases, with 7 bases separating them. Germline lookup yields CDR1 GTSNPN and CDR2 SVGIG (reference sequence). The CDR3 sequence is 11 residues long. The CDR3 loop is CAWIHLYGYTF. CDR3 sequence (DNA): TGTGCCTGGATTCACCTCTATGGCTACACCTTC.

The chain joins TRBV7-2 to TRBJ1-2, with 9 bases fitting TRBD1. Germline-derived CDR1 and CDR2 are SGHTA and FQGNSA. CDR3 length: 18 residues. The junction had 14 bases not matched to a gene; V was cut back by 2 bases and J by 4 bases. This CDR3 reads CASSLSAVGQGTLYGYTF. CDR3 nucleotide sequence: TGTGCCAGCAGCTTATCTGCCGTTGGACAGGGGACCCTCTATGGCTACACCTTC.

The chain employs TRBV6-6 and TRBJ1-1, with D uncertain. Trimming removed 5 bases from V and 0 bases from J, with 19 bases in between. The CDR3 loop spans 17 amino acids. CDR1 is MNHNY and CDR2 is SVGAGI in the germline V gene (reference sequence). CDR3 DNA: TGTGCCAGCAGTCCCCATCGGGGAGTTGGGCTGAACACTGAAGCTTTCTTT. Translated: CASSPHRGVGLNTEAFF.

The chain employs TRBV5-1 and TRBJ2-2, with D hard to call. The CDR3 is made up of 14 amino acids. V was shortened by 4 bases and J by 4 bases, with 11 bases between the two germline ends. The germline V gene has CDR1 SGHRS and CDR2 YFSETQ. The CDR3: CASSPLESTGELFF. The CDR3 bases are TGCGCCAGCAGCCCCCTTGAGAGCACCGGGGAGCTGTTTTTT. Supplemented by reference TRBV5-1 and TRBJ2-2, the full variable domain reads KAGVTQTPRYLIKTRGQQVTLSCSPISGHRSVSWYQQTPGQGLQFLFEYFSETQRNKGNFPGRFSGRQFSNSRSEMNVSTLELGDSALYLCASSPLESTGELFFGEGSRLTVL.

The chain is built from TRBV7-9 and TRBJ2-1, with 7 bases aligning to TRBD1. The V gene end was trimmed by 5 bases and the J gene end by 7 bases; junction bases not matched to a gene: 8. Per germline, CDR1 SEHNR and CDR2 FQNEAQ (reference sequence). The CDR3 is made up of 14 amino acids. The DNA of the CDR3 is TGTGCCAGCAGCAACAACCGGGACAGAAATGAGCAGTTCTTC. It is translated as CASSNNRDRNEQFF. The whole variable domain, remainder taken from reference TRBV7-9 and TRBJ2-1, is DTGVSQNPRHKITKRGQNVTFRCDPISEHNRLYWYRQTLGQGPEFLTYFQNEAQLEKSRLLSDRFSAERPKGSFSTLEIQRTEQGDSAMYLCASSNNRDRNEQFFGPGTRLTVL.

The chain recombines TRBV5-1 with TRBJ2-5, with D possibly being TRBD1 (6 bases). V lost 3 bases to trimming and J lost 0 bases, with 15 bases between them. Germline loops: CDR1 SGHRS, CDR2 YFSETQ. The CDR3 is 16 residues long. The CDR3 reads CASSWRQALYQETQYF. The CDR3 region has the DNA TGCGCCAGCAGCTGGAGACAGGCTCTGTACCAAGAGACCCAGTACTTC. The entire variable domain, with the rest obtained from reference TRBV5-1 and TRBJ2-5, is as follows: KAGVTQTPRYLIKTRGQQVTLSCSPISGHRSVSWYQQTPGQGLQFLFEYFSETQRNKGNFPGRFSGRQFSNSRSEMNVSTLELGDSALYLCASSWRQALYQETQYFGPGTRLLVL.